Listed below are T cell receptor beta chains from one sample, sequenced in a study of blood T cell repertoires in COVID-19. Libraries were prepared by immunoSEQ multiplex PCR; TCRdb keeps only in-frame clonotypes and omits some of them. The sample lists approximately 60,000 clones; almost 85% were seen once. Sequencing input: peripheral blood. The receptors here all came from a human donor in a cohort sampled during active COVID-19. Each CDR3 is given with its conserved first and last residue. D genes are given only for firm matches.

>NA|TRBJ2-5|TRBV7-6
CASGVGETQYF
>NA|TRBJ1-2|TRBV4-3
CASSQDYRSPYGYTF
>TRBD1|TRBJ2-5|TRBV5-1
CASSPGQDQETQYF
>TRBD2|TRBJ2-2|TRBV9
CASSVAGTGGRTGELFF
>NA|TRBJ1-5|TRBV19
CASSIGGQDQPQHF
>TRBD2|TRBJ2-5|TRBV7-9
CASSNSGGETQYF
>NA|TRBJ2-5|TRBV2
CASSETNQETQYF
>NA|TRBJ1-1|TRBV20-1
CSPSTNTEAFF
>NA|TRBJ2-5|TRBV7-7
CASSQSGVAQETQYF
>NA|TRBJ1-5|TRBV6-5
CASSRRGSSNQPQHF
>TRBD1|TRBJ1-2|TRBV4-3
CASSQVGRGNGYTF
>TRBD1|TRBJ2-7|TRBV19
CASSLQGLGYEQYF
>NA|TRBJ2-5|TRBV7-9
CASSLMGGLETQYF
>NA|TRBJ1-1|TRBV11-3
CASSLGRGKNTEAFF
>NA|TRBJ1-1|TRBV24-1
CATSDLTDTEAFF
>TRBD1|TRBJ2-5|TRBV9
CASSPRHQGAGETQYF